One sample yielded the 28 T cell receptor beta chains listed below, sequenced in a study of post-analysis software for immune sequencing data. Findings of the study overall: With TRBV5-6, TRBV5-1 and TRBV20-1 included, about five TRBV segments were more frequent in patients than in controls.

The TCR beta cDNA libraries contained unique molecular identifiers. Using its own MiXCR run on the PCR reads, TCRdb lists one record per CDR3 protein. The sample carries 350,000 to 450,000 distinct CDR3 sequences, approximately 38% recorded once. Antigen specificity for these receptors is unknown. Input material: blood. These receptor sequences come from a girl between 10 and 17 years old with multiple sclerosis.

This chain links TRBV7-9 with TRBJ1-1; D perhaps matches TRBD1 (5 bases). Trimming pared 0 bases from V and 7 bases from J, leaving 15 bases between. CDR1 and CDR2 (germline): SEHNR, FQNEAQ (reference sequence). The CDR3 consists of 15 residues. CDR3 in DNA: TGTGCCAGCAGCTTAGCGTTGGGACCGGCCGTTGAAGCTTTCTTT. This codes for CASSLALGPAVEAFF.

The chain recombines TRBV28 with TRBJ2-5; 10 positions match TRBD1. Judging by the DNA end, TRBJ2-7 fits better; the J call may be wrong. The CDR3 is 15 residues long. Germline V gives CDR1 MDHEN, CDR2 SYDVKM. CDR3 nucleotide sequence: TGTGCCAGCAGTTTAATGGGGACAGGGGCTGGCGAGCAGTACTTC. Protein sequence: CASSLMGTGAGEQYF.

V and J are TRBV6-2 or TRBV6-3 and TRBJ1-4; TRBD1 agrees at 10 bases. Germline assignment: CDR1 MNHEY and CDR2 SVGEGT. This CDR3 spans 15 amino acids. J was trimmed by 6 bases and V by 6 bases; bases with no gene match: 7. In nucleotides, the CDR3 is TGTGCCAGCAGGAAGACCGGGACAGGGGATGAAAAACTGTTTTTT. As protein: CASRKTGTGDEKLFF.

The chain employs TRBV2 and TRBJ2-1; D remains unclear. Per germline, CDR1 SNHLY and CDR2 FYNNEI. The CDR3 is 13 residues long. V was shortened by 4 bases and J by 9 bases, with 13 bases between the two germline ends. DNA of the CDR3: TGTGCCAGCAGTGCAATTGGGTCCGGTGAGCAGTTCTTC. Protein product: CASSAIGSGEQFF.

At least ten counts were recorded for this clonotype. The rearrangement uses TRBV6-5 and TRBJ2-7, with D possibly TRBD1 on 6 matching bases. Germline V CDR1 and CDR2: MNHEY, SVGAGI. The CDR3 sequence is 11 residues long. The V gene lost 6 bases and the J gene lost 3 bases, with 6 bases spanning the gap. The CDR3 region has the DNA TGTGCCAGCAGGACAGGCTACGAGCAGTACTTC. It translates to CASRTGYEQYF.

The chain recombines TRBV4-1 with TRBJ2-1; 8 bases map to TRBD1. Trimming at V came to 0 bases and at J to 4 bases, leaving 8 bases not matched to a gene. CDR1 is MGHRA, CDR2 YSYEKL, per germline. The CDR3 runs to 17 residues. The CDR3 protein is CASSQDMAGGIYNEQFF. CDR3 DNA: TGCGCCAGCAGCCAAGATATGGCAGGGGGCATTTACAATGAGCAGTTCTTC.

The table lists this clonotype with a few counts. The V call is TRBV20-1, the J call TRBJ2-5; 7 bases map to TRBD2. CDR3 length equals 13 residues. J gave up 2 bases and V 1 base, and 1 base lay outside the gene matches. The germline V gene encodes CDR1 DFQATT and CDR2 SNEGSKA (reference sequence). The CDR3 DNA is TGCAGTGCTAGAGGGGGGGGACAAGAGACCCAGTACTTC. Translating gives CSARGGGQETQYF.

This clonotype was counted between two and nine times. This rearrangement joins TRBV27 to TRBJ1-2, with TRBD1 identical over 10 bases. V was pared by 4 bases and J by 3 bases, with 5 bases of the junction left unmatched. Germline CDR1 and CDR2: MNHEY and SMNVEV (reference sequence). This CDR3 contains 15 residues. The chain's CDR3 is CASSSPGTGDYGYTF. The CDR3 bases are TGTGCCAGCAGTTCACCCGGGACAGGGGACTATGGCTACACCTTC.

The genes are TRBV20-1 and TRBJ1-2; 8 bases align to TRBD1. V dropped 2 bases and J dropped 4; count of bases not matched to a gene: 6. The CDR3 totals 14 residues. In germline, CDR1 is DFQATT, CDR2 SNEGSKA (reference sequence). The CDR3 loop reads CSARRVGQGYGYTF. In DNA form, the CDR3 reads TGCAGTGCTAGAAGGGTCGGACAGGGCTATGGCTACACCTTC.

The rearrangement uses TRBV4-1 and TRBJ2-7; weak D call: TRBD2 (5 bases). CDR1 MGHRA and CDR2 YSYEKL come from the germline V gene. This CDR3 is 15 amino acids long. V gave up 0 bases and J gave up 4 bases, with 13 bases separating them. CDR3: CASSQDNPRLYEQYF. The DNA for the CDR3 is TGCGCCAGCAGCCAAGATAATCCCCGACTATACGAGCAGTACTTC.

This clonotype was observed a few times. The rearrangement joins TRBV2 to TRBJ2-6; possibly TRBD1 or TRBD2 for D (7 bases each). This CDR3 has 17 amino acids. The germline CDR1 and CDR2 sequences are SNHLY and FYNNEI. The ends were cut back, 4 bases at V and 0 bases at J, with 13 bases in the middle. CDR3 DNA sequence: TGTGCCAGCAGTGCCAGGGGGGGTCCCTCTGGGGCCAACGTCCTGACTTTC. This codes for CASSARGGPSGANVLTF.

Details on this clonotype: Germline is not matched at one junction end, which may reflect a read error. The V call is TRBV20-1, the J call TRBJ2-1; D may be TRBD1 or TRBD2 (5 bases each). This CDR3 has 14 residues. CDR1 and CDR2 (germline): DFQATT, SNEGSKA (reference sequence). The chain's CDR3 is CSARVAGVDNEQFF. The CDR3 bases are TGCAGTGCTAGAGTGGCGGGCGTGGACAATGAACAGTTCTTC.

The chain has TRBV29-1 and TRBJ2-3; D is undetermined. Between the trimmed V and J ends, which lost 5 bases and 4 bases, there was a span of 4 bases. CDR1 and CDR2 (germline): SQVTM, ANQGSEA. The CDR3 has 10 residues. The CDR3 bases are TGCAGCGTTCAATCAGATACGCAGTATTTT. As protein: CSVQSDTQYF.

This sequence joins TRBV6-1 and TRBJ2-1; TRBD2 aligns across 13 bases. The CDR3 contains 14 residues. The germline V gene encodes CDR1 MNHNS and CDR2 SASEGT. Unmatched junction bases numbered 7, after V lost 10 bases and J lost 7 bases. The CDR3 spells CATQLAGGPNEQFF. The CDR3 coding sequence is TGTGCCACCCAACTAGCGGGGGGGCCAAATGAGCAGTTCTTC.

The rearrangement joins TRBV29-1 to TRBJ2-5; D is undetermined. The CDR3 is 12 amino acids. Germline V lookup: CDR1 SQVTM, CDR2 ANQGSEA. Trimming removed 3 bases from V and 8 bases from J, with 13 bases in between. The CDR3 DNA follows: TGCAGCGTTGAGAGTTTCGAGGAAACCCAGTACTTC. Residues: CSVESFEETQYF.

V is TRBV6-6 and J is TRBJ2-3; a possible D gene is TRBD1 (6 bases). Germline V CDR1 and CDR2: MNHNY, SVGAGI (reference sequence). The CDR3 totals 16 residues. V shed 10 bases and J shed 0 bases, with 20 bases lying between them. CDR3 in DNA: TGTGCCACCTCTCAGTTAGCAGGGGCTAGCACAGATACGCAGTATTTT. It encodes CATSQLAGASTDTQYF.

This clonotype was counted only a few times. The chain carries TRBV12-3 or TRBV12-4 and TRBJ1-6; D remains ambiguous. The CDR3 has 13 residues. Trimming stripped 1 base from V and 7 bases from J, with 5 bases between. The CDR3 reads CASSLEGNSPLHF. The CDR3, as DNA: TGTGCCAGCAGTTTAGAAGGAAATTCACCCCTCCACTTT.

The rearrangement uses TRBV25-1 and TRBJ2-5; 12 bases are a match to TRBD2. Germline V gene lookup returns CDR1 MGHDK and CDR2 SYGVNS. J was trimmed by 4 bases and V by 3 bases; bases with no gene match: 12. This CDR3 comprises 18 residues. The CDR3, as DNA: TGTGCCAGCAGTGACGGCCTAGCGGGGGGGCCTTATGGAGAGACCCAGTACTTC. Protein product: CASSDGLAGGPYGETQYF.

The chain couples TRBV6-5 to TRBJ1-4; 8 bases fit TRBD1. In germline, CDR1 is MNHEY, CDR2 SVGAGI. V was pared by 5 bases and J by 5 bases, with 4 bases of the junction left unmatched. The CDR3 consists of 14 residues. In DNA, the CDR3 is TGTGCCAGCAGTGACGACAGGGGCAATGAAAAACTGTTTTTT. This sequence encodes CASSDDRGNEKLFF.

The CDR3: CASSELAGGPPTQYF. The CDR3 nucleotides are TGTGCCAGCAGTGAACTAGCGGGGGGGCCGCCTACGCAGTATTTT. The chain is built from TRBV2 and TRBJ2-3; 12 nucleotides match TRBD2. Germline V gene sequence: CDR1 SNHLY, CDR2 FYNNEI. After removal of 2 bases from V and 8 bases from J, the junction contained 5 bases not matched to a gene. This CDR3 comprises 15 residues.

The chain combines TRBV28 with TRBJ2-7; TRBD1 matches at 11 bases. Germline assignment: CDR1 MDHEN and CDR2 SYDVKM. V shed 4 bases and J 6 bases; nucleotides not matched to a gene: 5. The length of the CDR3 is 14 residues. This chain's CDR3 is CASSSGTGGREQYF. CDR3 coding DNA: TGTGCCAGCAGTTCCGGGACAGGGGGTCGCGAGCAGTACTTC.

CDR3 sequence (DNA): TGTGCCAGCAGCTCAACCGCTGGGACTAGCGGGGGACTTTACAATGAGCAGTTCTTC. This sequence encodes CASSSTAGTSGGLYNEQFF. This rearrangement joins TRBV11-2 to TRBJ2-1; 14 nucleotides agree with TRBD2. The junction had 12 bases not matched to a gene; V was cut back by 4 bases and J by 4 bases. The germline V gene has CDR1 SGHAT and CDR2 FQNNGV. CDR3 length: 19 amino acids.

This clonotype came up a few times. V is TRBV2 and J is TRBJ2-1, with D possibly matching TRBD1 (5 bases). CDR1 and CDR2 (germline): SNHLY, FYNNEI. CDR3 size: 15 residues. V lost 0 bases and J lost 8, with 14 bases in between. CDR3 DNA sequence: TGTGCCAGCAGTGAAGCGAATCCCCCCAGGGATGAGCAGTTCTTC. As protein: CASSEANPPRDEQFF.

This clonotype was picked up a small number of times. The rearrangement joins TRBV11-1 to TRBJ2-1, with 12 bases lining up with TRBD2. CDR1 is SGHAT, CDR2 FQDESV, per germline (reference sequence). The length of the CDR3 is 21 residues. The ends lost 5 bases at V and 5 bases at J; junction bases unmatched: 22. The CDR3 spells CASSHPVVASGGAKINNEQFF. CDR3 nucleotide sequence: TGTGCCAGCAGCCATCCAGTTGTGGCTAGCGGGGGGGCGAAAATTAACAATGAGCAGTTCTTC.

In its sample, this clonotype was seen a few times. V and J are TRBV20-1 and TRBJ2-4; no definite D call. The CDR3 runs 12 residues. V lost 2 bases, J lost 4 bases, and 6 bases lay in between. Germline V lookup: CDR1 DFQATT, CDR2 SNEGSKA (reference sequence). DNA for the CDR3: TGCAGTGCTAGAACAGAAAAAAACATTCAGTACTTC. Residues: CSARTEKNIQYF.

The sample holds a few counts of this clonotype. The V call is TRBV5-6, the J call TRBJ2-7; D uncertain. Germline V lookup: CDR1 SGHDT, CDR2 YYEEEE. The V gene lost 1 base and the J gene lost 3 bases, with 8 bases spanning the gap. This CDR3 region has 13 residues. CDR3: CASSLRQNYEQYF. In nucleotides, the CDR3 is TGTGCCAGCAGCTTGAGACAAAACTACGAGCAGTACTTC.

This chain uses TRBV18 with TRBJ2-1, with 14 bases fitting TRBD2. Germline CDR1 KGHSH, CDR2 LQKENI. This CDR3 has 16 amino acids. Germline trimming cut 3 bases from V and 9 bases from J; bases unmatched to any gene: 7. CDR3 loop: CASSPTTSGGAGEQFF. As DNA, the CDR3 is TGTGCCAGCTCACCGACGACTAGCGGGGGGGCAGGTGAGCAGTTCTTC.

The chain recombines TRBV10-3 with TRBJ2-7; D not certain. The CDR3 sequence is 12 residues long. Germline V gene sequence: CDR1 ENHRY, CDR2 SYGVKD. V lost 7 bases, J lost 2 bases, and 9 bases lay in between. CDR3 bases: TGTGCCATCATGAGTGTTGCCTACGAGCAGTACTTC. This gives the protein CAIMSVAYEQYF.